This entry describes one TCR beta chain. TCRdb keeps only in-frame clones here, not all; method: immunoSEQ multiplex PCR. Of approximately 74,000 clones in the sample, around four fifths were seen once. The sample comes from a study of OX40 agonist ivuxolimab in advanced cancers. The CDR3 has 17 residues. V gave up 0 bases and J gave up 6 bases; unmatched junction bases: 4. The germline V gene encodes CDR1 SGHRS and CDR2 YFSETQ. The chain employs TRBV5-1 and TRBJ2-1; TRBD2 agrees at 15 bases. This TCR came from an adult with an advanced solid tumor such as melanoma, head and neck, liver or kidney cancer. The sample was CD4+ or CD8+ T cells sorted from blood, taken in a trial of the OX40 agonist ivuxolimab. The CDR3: CASSLGGTSGGINEQFF. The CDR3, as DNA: TGCGCCAGCAGCTTGGGTGGGACTAGCGGGGGGATCAATGAGCAGTTCTTC.